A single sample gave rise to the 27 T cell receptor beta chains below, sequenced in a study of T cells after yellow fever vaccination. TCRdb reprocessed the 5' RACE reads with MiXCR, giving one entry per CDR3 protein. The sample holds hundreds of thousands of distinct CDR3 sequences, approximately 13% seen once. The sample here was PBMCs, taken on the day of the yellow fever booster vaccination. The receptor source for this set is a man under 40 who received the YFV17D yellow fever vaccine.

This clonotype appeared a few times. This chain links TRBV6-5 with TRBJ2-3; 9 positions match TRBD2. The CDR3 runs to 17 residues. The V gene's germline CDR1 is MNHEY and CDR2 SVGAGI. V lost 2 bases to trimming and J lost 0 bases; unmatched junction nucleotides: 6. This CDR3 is CASSYRMSGGSTDTQYF. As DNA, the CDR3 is TGTGCCAGCAGTTACCGGATGAGCGGGGGGAGCACAGATACGCAGTATTTT.

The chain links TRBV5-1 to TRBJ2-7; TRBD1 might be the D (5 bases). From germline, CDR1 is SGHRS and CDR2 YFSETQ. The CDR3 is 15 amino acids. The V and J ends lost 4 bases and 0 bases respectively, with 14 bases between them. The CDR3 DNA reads TGCGCCAGCAGCCCCGGACACTTAGTCTCCTACGAGCAGTACTTC. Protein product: CASSPGHLVSYEQYF.

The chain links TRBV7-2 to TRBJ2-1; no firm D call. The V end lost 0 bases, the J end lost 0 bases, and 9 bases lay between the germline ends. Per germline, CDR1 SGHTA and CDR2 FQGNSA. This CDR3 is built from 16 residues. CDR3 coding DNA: TGTGCCAGCAGCTTAGCGTCCCCGAGCTCCTACAATGAGCAGTTCTTC. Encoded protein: CASSLASPSSYNEQFF.

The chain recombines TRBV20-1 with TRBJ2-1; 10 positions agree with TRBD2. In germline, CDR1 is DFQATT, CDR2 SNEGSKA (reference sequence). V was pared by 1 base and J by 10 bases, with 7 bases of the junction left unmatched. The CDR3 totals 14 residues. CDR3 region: CSARALAGVLEQFF. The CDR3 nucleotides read TGCAGTGCTAGAGCGCTAGCGGGAGTTCTGGAGCAGTTCTTC.

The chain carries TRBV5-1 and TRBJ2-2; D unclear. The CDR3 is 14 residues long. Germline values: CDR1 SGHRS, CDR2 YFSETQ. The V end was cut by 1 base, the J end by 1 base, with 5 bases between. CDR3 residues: CASSLPGNTGELFF. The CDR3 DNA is TGCGCCAGCAGCTTGCCCGGGAACACCGGGGAGCTGTTTTTT.

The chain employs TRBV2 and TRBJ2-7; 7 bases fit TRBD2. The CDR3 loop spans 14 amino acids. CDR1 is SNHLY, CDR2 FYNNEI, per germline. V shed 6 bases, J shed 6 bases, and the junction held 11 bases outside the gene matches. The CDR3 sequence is CASSLTSSASEQYF. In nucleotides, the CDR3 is TGTGCCAGCAGCTTGACTAGCTCCGCGTCCGAGCAGTACTTC.

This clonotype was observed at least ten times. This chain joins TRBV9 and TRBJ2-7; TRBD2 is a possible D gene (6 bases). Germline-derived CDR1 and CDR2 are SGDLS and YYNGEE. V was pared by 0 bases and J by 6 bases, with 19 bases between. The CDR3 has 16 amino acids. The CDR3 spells CASSVEFGGARGEQYF. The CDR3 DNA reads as TGTGCCAGCAGCGTAGAATTCGGAGGGGCGCGGGGCGAGCAGTACTTC.

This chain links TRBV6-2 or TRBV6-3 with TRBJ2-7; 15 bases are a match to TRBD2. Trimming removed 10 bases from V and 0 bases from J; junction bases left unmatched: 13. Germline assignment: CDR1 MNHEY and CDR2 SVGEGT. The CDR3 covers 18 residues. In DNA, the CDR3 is TGTGCCACGCTAGAGGGACTAGCGGGAGGTGGGAGCTCCTACGAGCAGTACTTC. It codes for CATLEGLAGGGSSYEQYF.

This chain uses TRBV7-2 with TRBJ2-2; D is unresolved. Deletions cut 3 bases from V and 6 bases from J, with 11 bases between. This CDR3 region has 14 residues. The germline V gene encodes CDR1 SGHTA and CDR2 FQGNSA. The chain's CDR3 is CASSFDLTSGELFF. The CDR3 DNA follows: TGTGCCAGCAGCTTCGACTTAACGTCCGGGGAGCTGTTTTTT.

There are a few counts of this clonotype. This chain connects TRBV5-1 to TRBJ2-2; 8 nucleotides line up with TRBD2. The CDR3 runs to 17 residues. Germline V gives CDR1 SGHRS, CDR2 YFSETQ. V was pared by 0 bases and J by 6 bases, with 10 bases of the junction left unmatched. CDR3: CASSLGLGTSGSGELFF. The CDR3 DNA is TGCGCCAGCAGCTTGGGGCTCGGGACTAGTGGGTCCGGGGAGCTGTTTTTT.

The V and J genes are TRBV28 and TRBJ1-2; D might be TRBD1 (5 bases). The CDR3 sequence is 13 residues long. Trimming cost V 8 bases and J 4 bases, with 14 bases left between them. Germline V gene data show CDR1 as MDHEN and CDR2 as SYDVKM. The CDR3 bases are TGTGCCAGCCAGGGCTTGTTGGGCTATGGCTACACCTTC. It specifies CASQGLLGYGYTF.

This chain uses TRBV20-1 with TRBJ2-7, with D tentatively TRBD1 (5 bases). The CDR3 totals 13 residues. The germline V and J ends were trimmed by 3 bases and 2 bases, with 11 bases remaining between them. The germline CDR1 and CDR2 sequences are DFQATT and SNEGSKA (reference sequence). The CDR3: CSASTGRAYEQYF. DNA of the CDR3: TGCAGTGCTAGTACAGGTCGCGCCTACGAGCAGTACTTC.

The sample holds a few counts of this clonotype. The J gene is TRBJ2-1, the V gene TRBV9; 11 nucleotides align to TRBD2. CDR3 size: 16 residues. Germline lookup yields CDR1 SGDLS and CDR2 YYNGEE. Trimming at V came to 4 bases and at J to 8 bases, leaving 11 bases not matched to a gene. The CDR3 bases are TGTGCCAGCAGCCATAACCGACTAGCGGGATTCTATGAGCAGTTCTTC. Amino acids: CASSHNRLAGFYEQFF.

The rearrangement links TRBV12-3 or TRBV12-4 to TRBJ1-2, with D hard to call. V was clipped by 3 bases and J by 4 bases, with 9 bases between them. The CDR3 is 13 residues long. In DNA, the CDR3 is TGTGCCAGCAGTTTGAAGGGCTCCTATGGCTACACCTTC. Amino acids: CASSLKGSYGYTF.

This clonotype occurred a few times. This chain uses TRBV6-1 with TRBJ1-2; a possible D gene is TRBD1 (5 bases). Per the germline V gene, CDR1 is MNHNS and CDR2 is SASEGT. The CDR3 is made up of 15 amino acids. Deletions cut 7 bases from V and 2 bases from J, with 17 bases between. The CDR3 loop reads CASTIGGVNNYGYTF. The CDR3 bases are TGTGCCAGCACTATAGGAGGGGTAAACAACTATGGCTACACCTTC.

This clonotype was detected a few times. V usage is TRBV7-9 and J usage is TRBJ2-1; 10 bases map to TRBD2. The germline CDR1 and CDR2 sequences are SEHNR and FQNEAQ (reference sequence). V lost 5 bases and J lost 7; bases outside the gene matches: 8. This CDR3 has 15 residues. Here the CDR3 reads CASSRGVAGGNEQFF. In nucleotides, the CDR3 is TGTGCCAGCAGCCGGGGAGTAGCGGGAGGTAATGAGCAGTTCTTC.

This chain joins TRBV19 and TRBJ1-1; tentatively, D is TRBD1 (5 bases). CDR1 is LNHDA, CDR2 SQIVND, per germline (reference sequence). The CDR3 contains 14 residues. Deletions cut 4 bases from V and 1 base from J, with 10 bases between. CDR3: CASSTQAANTEAFF. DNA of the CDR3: TGTGCCAGTAGTACACAGGCGGCGAACACTGAAGCTTTCTTT.

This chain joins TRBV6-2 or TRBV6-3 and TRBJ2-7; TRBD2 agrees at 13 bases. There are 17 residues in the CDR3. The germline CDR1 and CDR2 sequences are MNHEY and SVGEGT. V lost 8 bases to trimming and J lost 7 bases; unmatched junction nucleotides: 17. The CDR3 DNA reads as TGTGCCAGCGCAAGGGCCCCTTGGACTAGCGGGAGTGAGGAGCAGTACTTC. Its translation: CASARAPWTSGSEEQYF.

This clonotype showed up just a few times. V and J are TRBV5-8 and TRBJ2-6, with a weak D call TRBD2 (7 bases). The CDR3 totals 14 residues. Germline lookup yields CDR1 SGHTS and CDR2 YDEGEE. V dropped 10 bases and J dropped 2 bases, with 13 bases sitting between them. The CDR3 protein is CASGGGAGANVLTF. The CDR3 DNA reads TGTGCCTCTGGGGGGGGCGCTGGGGCCAACGTCCTGACTTTC.

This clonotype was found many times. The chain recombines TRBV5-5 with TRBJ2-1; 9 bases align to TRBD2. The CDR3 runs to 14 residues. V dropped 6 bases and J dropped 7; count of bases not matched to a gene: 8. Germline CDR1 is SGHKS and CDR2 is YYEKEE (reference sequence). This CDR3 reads CASTPGSGRNEQFF. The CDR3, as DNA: TGTGCCAGCACCCCGGGGAGCGGGAGGAATGAGCAGTTCTTC.

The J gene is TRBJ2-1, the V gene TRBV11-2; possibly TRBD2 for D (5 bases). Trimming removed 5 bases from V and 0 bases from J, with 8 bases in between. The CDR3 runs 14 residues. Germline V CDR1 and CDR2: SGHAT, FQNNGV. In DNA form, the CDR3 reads TGTGCCAGCAGCGGGAGAATCTCCTACAATGAGCAGTTCTTC. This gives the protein CASSGRISYNEQFF.

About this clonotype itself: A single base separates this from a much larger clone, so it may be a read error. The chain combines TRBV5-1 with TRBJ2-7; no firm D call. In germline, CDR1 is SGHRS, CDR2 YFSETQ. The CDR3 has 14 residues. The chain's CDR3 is CACSYDWVSYEQYF. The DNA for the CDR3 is TGCGCCTGCAGCTACGACTGGGTCTCCTACGAGCAGTACTTC. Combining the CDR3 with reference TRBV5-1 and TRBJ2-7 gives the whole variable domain KAGVTQTPRYLIKTRGQQVTLSCSPISGHRSVSWYQQTPGQGLQFLFEYFSETQRNKGNFPGRFSGRQFSNSRSEMNVSTLELGDSALYLCACSYDWVSYEQYFGPGTRLTVT.

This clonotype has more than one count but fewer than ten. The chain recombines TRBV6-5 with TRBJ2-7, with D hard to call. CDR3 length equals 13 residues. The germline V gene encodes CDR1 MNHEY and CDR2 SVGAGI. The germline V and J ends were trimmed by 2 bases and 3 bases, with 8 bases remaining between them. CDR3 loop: CASSYRPNYEQYF. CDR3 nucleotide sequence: TGTGCCAGCAGTTACCGGCCGAACTACGAGCAGTACTTC.

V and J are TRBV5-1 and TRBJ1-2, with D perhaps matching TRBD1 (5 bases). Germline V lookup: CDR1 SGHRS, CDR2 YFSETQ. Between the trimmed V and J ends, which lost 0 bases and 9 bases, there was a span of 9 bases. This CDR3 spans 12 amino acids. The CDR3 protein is CASSLEKGSYTF. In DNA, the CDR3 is TGCGCCAGCAGCTTGGAAAAGGGGAGCTACACCTTC.

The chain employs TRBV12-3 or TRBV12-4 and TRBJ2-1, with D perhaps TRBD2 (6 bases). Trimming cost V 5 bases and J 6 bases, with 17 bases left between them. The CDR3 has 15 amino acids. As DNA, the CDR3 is TGTGCCAGCAGTCCGGCCTTAGCGGTCTTCAATGAGCAGTTCTTC. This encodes CASSPALAVFNEQFF.

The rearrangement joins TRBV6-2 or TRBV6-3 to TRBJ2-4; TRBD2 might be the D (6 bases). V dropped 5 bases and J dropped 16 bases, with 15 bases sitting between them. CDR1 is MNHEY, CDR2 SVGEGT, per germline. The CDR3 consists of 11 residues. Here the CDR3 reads CASSQGSGPYF. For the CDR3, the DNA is TGTGCCAGCAGTCAGGGTAGCGGACCATACTTC.

The CDR3 DNA is TGCAGCGTGCAGACAGGGGTGAACCAGCCCCAGCATTTT. Amino acids: CSVQTGVNQPQHF. The chain joins TRBV29-1 to TRBJ1-5, with TRBD1 matching over 8 bases. The germline gives CDR1 SQVTM, CDR2 ANQGSEA. V gave up 6 bases and J gave up 7 bases; unmatched junction bases: 8. The CDR3 consists of 13 residues.